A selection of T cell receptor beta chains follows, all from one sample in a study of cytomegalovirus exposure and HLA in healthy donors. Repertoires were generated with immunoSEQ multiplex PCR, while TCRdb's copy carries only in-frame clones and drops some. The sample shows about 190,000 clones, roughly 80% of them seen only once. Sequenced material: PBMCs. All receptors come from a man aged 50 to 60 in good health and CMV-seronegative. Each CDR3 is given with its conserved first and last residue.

CDR3 protein: CALSWTVLTEAFF
J gene: TRBJ1-1
V gene: TRBV30

CDR3 protein: CSVRRQDNTGELFF
J gene: TRBJ2-2
V gene: TRBV29-1

CDR3 protein: CASSPSGMAAEAFF
J gene: TRBJ1-1
V gene: TRBV7-3

CDR3 protein: CASSVVSGSGANVLTF
J gene: TRBJ2-6
V gene: TRBV9

CDR3 protein: CASSLLLPGGSGPGELFF
J gene: TRBJ2-2
V gene: TRBV7-6

CDR3 protein: CASSLTLQPQHF
J gene: TRBJ1-5
V gene: TRBV6-6

CDR3 protein: CASSSPVRRDTEAFF
J gene: TRBJ1-1
V gene: TRBV7-2

CDR3 protein: CASSQGGATGELFF
J gene: TRBJ2-2
V gene: TRBV5-5

CDR3 protein: CASSVFSDSQETQYF
J gene: TRBJ2-5
V gene: TRBV6-1

CDR3 protein: CASSQDGGQPQHF
J gene: TRBJ1-5
V gene: TRBV4-2

CDR3 protein: CASTPGGRYGYTF
J gene: TRBJ1-2
V gene: TRBV19

CDR3 protein: CASSWTGSQPQHF
J gene: TRBJ1-5
V gene: TRBV6-6

CDR3 protein: CASNYPGQANTEAFF
J gene: TRBJ1-1
V gene: TRBV28

CDR3 protein: CASSSPGQGANEQFF
J gene: TRBJ2-1
V gene: TRBV27

CDR3 protein: CASSLGEETQYF
J gene: TRBJ2-5
V gene: TRBV5-1

CDR3 protein: CASSLGASYEQYF
J gene: TRBJ2-7
V gene: TRBV7-6

CDR3 protein: CASSWDRANSPLHF
J gene: TRBJ1-6
V gene: TRBV5-6

CDR3 protein: CATSSRQGFEQYF
J gene: TRBJ2-7
V gene: TRBV15

CDR3 protein: CASSTGFFQPQHF
J gene: TRBJ1-5
V gene: TRBV27

CDR3 protein: CASSQIAVPSYNEQFF
J gene: TRBJ2-1
V gene: TRBV4-1

CDR3 protein: CASSVEVGGNTIYF
J gene: TRBJ1-3
V gene: TRBV9

CDR3 protein: CASSFGTGESPLHF
J gene: TRBJ1-6
V gene: TRBV5-1

CDR3 protein: CASSQDSGRPYNEQFF
J gene: TRBJ2-1
V gene: TRBV4-3

CDR3 protein: CASSLGGHREAFF
J gene: TRBJ1-1
V gene: TRBV7-6

CDR3 protein: CASSQDPGLAGGQETQYF
J gene: TRBJ2-5
V gene: TRBV4-2

CDR3 protein: CASSSGNTEAFF
J gene: TRBJ1-1
V gene: TRBV19

CDR3 protein: CASSEGVYSSGNTIYF
J gene: TRBJ1-3
V gene: TRBV5-5

CDR3 protein: CASSLDAGGWSETQYF
J gene: TRBJ2-5
V gene: TRBV7-6

CDR3 protein: CASSPGSPGNTIYF
J gene: TRBJ1-3
V gene: TRBV18

CDR3 protein: CASSVASAGELFF
J gene: TRBJ2-2
V gene: TRBV9

CDR3 protein: CASSLADGALAKNIQYF
J gene: TRBJ2-4
V gene: TRBV5-1

CDR3 protein: CASSPTGNYGYTF
J gene: TRBJ1-2
V gene: TRBV6-1

CDR3 protein: CAISDRDRVGNTIYF
J gene: TRBJ1-3
V gene: TRBV10-3

CDR3 protein: CASSMWEALNTGELFF
J gene: TRBJ2-2
V gene: TRBV19

CDR3 protein: CASSRQLAGKNIQYF
J gene: TRBJ2-4
V gene: TRBV14

CDR3 protein: CASKAGWGGNYEQYF
J gene: TRBJ2-7
V gene: TRBV5-1

CDR3 protein: CASSRAGADSPLHF
J gene: TRBJ1-6
V gene: TRBV18

CDR3 protein: CASSGGLAEETQYF
J gene: TRBJ2-5
V gene: TRBV18

CDR3 protein: CASKVLATNEKLFF
J gene: TRBJ1-4
V gene: TRBV6-6

CDR3 protein: CASSLFDRPNEQYF
J gene: TRBJ2-7
V gene: TRBV7-2

CDR3 protein: CASRDSSNYGYTF
J gene: TRBJ1-2
V gene: TRBV5-4